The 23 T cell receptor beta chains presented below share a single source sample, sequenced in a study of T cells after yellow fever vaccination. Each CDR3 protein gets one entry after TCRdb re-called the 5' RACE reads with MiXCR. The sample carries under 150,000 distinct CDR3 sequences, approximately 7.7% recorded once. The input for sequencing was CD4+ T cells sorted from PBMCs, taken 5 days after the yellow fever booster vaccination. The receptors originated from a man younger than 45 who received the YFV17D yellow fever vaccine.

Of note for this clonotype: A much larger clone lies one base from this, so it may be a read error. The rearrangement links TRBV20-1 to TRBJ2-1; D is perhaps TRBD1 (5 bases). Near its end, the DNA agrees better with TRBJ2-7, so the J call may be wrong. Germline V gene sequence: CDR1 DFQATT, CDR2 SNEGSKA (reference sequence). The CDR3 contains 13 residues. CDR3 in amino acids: CSARDFQGNEQYF. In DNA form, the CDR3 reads TGCAGTGCTAGAGATTTCCAGGGCAATGAGCAGTACTTC.

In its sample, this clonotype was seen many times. The CDR3 DNA sequence: TGCGCCAGCAGCTTGGAGGAGAAACCCTACGAGCAGTACTTC. Amino acid sequence: CASSLEEKPYEQYF. The chain joins TRBV5-1 to TRBJ2-7; D not resolved. The CDR3 is 14 amino acids. Trimming removed 0 bases at V and 2 bases at J, with 9 bases between. Germline CDR1 and CDR2: SGHRS and YFSETQ.

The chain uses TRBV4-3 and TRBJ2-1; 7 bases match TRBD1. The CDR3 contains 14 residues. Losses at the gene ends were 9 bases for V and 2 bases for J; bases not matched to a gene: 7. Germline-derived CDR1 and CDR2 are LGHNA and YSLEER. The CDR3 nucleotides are TGCGCCAGTAAACAGGGGCTGCCCTACAATGAGCAGTTCTTC. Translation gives CASKQGLPYNEQFF.

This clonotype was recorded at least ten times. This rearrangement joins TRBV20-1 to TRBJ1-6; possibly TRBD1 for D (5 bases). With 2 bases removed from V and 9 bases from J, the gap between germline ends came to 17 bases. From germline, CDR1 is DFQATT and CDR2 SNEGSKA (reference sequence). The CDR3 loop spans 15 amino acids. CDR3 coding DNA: TGCAGTGCTAGATCCACAGGTCGGGGAGGTTCACCCCTCCACTTT. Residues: CSARSTGRGGSPLHF.

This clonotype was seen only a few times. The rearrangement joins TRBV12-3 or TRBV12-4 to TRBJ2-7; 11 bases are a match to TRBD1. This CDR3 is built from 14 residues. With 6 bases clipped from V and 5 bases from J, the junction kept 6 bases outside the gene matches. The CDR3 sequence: CASSRGTGGNEQYF. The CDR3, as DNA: TGTGCCAGCAGCCGCGGGACAGGGGGGAACGAGCAGTACTTC.

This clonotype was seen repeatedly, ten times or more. The CDR3 DNA sequence: TGTGCCAGTAGTAGAACTAGCGGGAGCACCGGGGAGCTGTTTTTT. It is translated as CASSRTSGSTGELFF. The chain uses TRBV19 and TRBJ2-2; TRBD2 matches at 11 bases. CDR1 is LNHDA, CDR2 SQIVND, per germline (reference sequence). Trimming cost V 4 bases and J 4 bases; bases outside gene matches: 2. CDR3 length equals 15 residues.

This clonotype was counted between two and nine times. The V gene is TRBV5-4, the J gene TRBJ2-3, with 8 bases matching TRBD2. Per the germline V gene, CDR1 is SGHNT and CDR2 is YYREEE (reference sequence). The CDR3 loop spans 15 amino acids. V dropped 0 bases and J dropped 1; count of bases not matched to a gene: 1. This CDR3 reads CASSLVTSGTDTQYF. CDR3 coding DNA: TGTGCCAGCAGCTTGGTGACTAGCGGCACAGATACGCAGTATTTT.

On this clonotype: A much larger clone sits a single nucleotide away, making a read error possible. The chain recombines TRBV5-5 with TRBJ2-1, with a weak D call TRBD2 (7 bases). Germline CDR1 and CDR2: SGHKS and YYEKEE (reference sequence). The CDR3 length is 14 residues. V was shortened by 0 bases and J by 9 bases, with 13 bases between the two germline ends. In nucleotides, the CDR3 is TGTGCCAGCAGCTTGGCTGGGGGGGCAGGTGAGCAGTTCTTC. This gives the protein CASSLAGGAGEQFF.

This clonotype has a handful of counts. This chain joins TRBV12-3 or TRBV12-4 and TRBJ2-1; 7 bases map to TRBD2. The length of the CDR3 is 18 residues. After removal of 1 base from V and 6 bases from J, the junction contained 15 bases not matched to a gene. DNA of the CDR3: TGTGCCAGCAGTTTAGGGACTAGAATCGGAAGCACCACCAATGAGCAGTTCTTC. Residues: CASSLGTRIGSTTNEQFF.

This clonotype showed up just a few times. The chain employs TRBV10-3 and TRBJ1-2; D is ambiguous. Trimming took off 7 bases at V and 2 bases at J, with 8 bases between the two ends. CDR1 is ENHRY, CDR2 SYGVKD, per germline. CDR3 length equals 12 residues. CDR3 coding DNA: TGTGCCATCACACAAGGGAACTATGGCTACACCTTC. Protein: CAITQGNYGYTF.

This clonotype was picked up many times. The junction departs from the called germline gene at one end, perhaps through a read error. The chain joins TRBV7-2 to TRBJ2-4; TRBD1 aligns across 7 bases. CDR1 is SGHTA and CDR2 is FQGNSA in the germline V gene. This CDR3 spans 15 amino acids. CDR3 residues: CASSLAGTDKNIQYF. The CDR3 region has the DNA TGTGCCAGCAGCCTAGCCGGGACAGACAAAAACATTCAGTACTTC.

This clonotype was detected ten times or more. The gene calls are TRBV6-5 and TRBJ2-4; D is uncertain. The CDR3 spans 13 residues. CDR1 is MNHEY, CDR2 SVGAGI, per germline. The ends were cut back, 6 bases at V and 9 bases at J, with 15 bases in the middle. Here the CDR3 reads CASRWRPDGIQYF. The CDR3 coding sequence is TGTGCCAGCAGGTGGCGACCCGATGGCATTCAGTACTTC.

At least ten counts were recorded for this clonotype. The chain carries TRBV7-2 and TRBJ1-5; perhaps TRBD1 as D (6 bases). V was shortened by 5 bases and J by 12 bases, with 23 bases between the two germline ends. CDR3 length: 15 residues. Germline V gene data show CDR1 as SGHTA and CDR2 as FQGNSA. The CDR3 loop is CASSPGGGSLAVQHF. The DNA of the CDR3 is TGTGCCAGCAGCCCCGGAGGGGGATCCCTAGCTGTCCAGCATTTT.

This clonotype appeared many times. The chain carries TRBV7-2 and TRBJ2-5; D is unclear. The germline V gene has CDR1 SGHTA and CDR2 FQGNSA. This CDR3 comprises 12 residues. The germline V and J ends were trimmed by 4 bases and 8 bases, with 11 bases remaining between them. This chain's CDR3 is CASSSILGTQYF. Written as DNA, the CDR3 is TGTGCCAGCAGCTCAATCTTAGGCACCCAGTACTTC.

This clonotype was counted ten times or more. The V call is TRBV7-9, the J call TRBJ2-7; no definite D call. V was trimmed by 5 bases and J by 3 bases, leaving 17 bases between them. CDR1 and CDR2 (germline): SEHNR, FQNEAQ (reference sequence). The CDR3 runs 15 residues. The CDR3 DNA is TGTGCCAGCAGCGCTTGGCTAGGTGGGGACTACGAGCAGTACTTC. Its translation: CASSAWLGGDYEQYF.

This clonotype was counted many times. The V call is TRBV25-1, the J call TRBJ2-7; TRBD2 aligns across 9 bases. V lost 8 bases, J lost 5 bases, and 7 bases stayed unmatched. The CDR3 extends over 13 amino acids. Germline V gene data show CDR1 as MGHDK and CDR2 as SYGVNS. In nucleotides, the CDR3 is TGTGCCAGCCGGCTAGCGGGATTCGACGAGCAGTACTTC. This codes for CASRLAGFDEQYF.

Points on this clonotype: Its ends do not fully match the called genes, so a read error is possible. The CDR3 loop is CCALRTRSSGANVLTF. CDR3 DNA: TGCTGTGCTCTTCGGACAAGAAGCTCTGGGGCCAACGTCCTGACTTTC. The chain links TRBV20-1 to TRBJ2-6; weak D call: TRBD1 (5 bases). Germline assignment: CDR1 DFQATT and CDR2 SNEGSKA (reference sequence). The CDR3 has 16 residues.

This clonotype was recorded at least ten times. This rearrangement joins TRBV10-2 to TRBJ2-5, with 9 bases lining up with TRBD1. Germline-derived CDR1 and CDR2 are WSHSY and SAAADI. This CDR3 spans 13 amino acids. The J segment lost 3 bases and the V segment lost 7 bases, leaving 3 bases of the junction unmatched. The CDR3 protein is CASKRTGEETQYF. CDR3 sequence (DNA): TGCGCCAGCAAAAGGACAGGGGAAGAGACCCAGTACTTC.

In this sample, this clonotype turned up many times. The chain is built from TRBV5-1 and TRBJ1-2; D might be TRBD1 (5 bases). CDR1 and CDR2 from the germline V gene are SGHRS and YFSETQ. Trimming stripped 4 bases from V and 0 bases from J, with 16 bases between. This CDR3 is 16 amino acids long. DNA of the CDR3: TGCGCCAGCAGCCGGACCGGGACGAGAGCTAACTATGGCTACACCTTC. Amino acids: CASSRTGTRANYGYTF.

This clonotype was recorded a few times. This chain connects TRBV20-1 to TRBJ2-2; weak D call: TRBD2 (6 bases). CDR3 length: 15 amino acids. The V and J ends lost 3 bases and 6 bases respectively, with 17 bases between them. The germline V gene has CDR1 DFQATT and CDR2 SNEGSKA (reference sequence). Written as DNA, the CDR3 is TGCAGTGCTAGTGGCTGGGGAGGTTGGTCCGGGGAGCTGTTTTTT. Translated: CSASGWGGWSGELFF.

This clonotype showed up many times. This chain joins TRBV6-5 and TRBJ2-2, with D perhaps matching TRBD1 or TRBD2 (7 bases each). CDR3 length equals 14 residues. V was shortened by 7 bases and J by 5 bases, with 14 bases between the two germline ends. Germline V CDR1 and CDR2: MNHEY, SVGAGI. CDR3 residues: CASIPAGQTGELFF. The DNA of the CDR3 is TGTGCCAGCATCCCAGCGGGACAGACCGGGGAGCTGTTTTTT.

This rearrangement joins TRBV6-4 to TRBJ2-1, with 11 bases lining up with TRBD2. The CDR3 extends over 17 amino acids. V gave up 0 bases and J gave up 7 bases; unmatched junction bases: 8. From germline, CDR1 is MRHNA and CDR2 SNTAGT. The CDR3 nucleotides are TGTGCCAGCAGTGACTCGTCTAGCGGGAGGATAGGGAATGAGCAGTTCTTC. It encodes CASSDSSSGRIGNEQFF.

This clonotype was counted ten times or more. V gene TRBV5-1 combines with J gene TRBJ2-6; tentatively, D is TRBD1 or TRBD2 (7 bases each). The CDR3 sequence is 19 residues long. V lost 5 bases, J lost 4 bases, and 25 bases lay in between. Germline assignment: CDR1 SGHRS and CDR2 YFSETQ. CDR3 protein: CASSSTQGQQGGGANVLTF. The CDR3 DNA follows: TGCGCCAGCAGTTCCACCCAGGGACAGCAGGGAGGGGGGGCCAACGTCCTGACTTTC.